This passage covers 28 T cell receptor beta chains from one sample sequenced in a study of T-cell memory formation after mild COVID-19 (dated by TCRdb to the early 2020s). Receptor libraries were prepared by 5' RACE. This sample was sequenced with an Illumina NovaSeq 6000. TCRdb handled the public reads itself, with Q25 trimming in fastp and clone calling in MiXCR, and kept productive beta chains. Here each entry gathers all rows of one CDR3 protein and keeps the most common genes and DNA. The sample table records about 190,000 distinct CDR3 sequences; over 20% of these occur just once. The ten biggest clones cover roughly 23% of the sample. The sample was PBMCs or a T cell subset sorted from them (not recorded which). These TCRs come from an adult woman who had mild COVID-19 (a few samples of this study predate the infection). The sample titles of this study are shuffled in the database, so cell type and time point are left out; the donor was told from shared clones.

This clonotype has just a few counts. The rearrangement uses TRBV7-2 and TRBJ1-5, with D possibly TRBD1 on 5 matching bases. Trimming took 4 bases from V and 2 from J, leaving 9 bases between them. The CDR3 covers 14 residues. Germline V CDR1 and CDR2: SGHTA, FQGNSA. CDR3 nucleotides: TGTGCCAGCAGCTCCGTGGGGGGCAATCAGCCCCAGCATTTT. This encodes CASSSVGGNQPQHF.

This clonotype was seen a handful of times. The rearrangement links TRBV4-1 to TRBJ1-4; no definite D call. The CDR3 has 16 amino acids. Trimming took 0 bases from V and 8 from J, leaving 16 bases between them. Germline V gives CDR1 MGHRA, CDR2 YSYEKL. The CDR3 coding sequence is TGCGCCAGCAGCCAAGAGAGGAGTGGAAGAAGCGAAAAACTGTTTTTT. Protein product: CASSQERSGRSEKLFF.

The chain joins TRBV20-1 to TRBJ2-7; D is undetermined. The CDR3 consists of 15 residues. The germline V and J ends were trimmed by 5 bases and 1 base, with 18 bases remaining between them. Germline V gene lookup returns CDR1 DFQATT and CDR2 SNEGSKA (reference sequence). In nucleotides, the CDR3 is TGCAGTGCTCCCCCGCGGCAGTCCCCATCCTACGAGCAGTACTTC. This gives the protein CSAPPRQSPSYEQYF.

This clonotype has more than one count but fewer than ten. The J gene is TRBJ1-2, the V gene TRBV11-2; D call uncertain. This CDR3 is 15 amino acids long. Germline V lookup: CDR1 SGHAT, CDR2 FQNNGV. Trimming took 2 bases from V and 4 from J, leaving 14 bases between them. CDR3 sequence (DNA): TGTGCCAGCAGCTTATCTCCGGACTTCCTCTATGGCTACACCTTC. Protein product: CASSLSPDFLYGYTF. Supplemented by reference TRBV11-2 and TRBJ1-2, the full variable domain reads EAGVAQSPRYKIIEKRQSVAFWCNPISGHATLYWYQQILGQGPKLLIQFQNNGVVDDSQLPKDRFSAERLKGVDSTLKIQPAKLEDSAVYLCASSLSPDFLYGYTFGSGTRLTVV.

This chain joins TRBV4-1 and TRBJ2-7; D is undetermined. The CDR3 covers 14 residues. CDR1 is MGHRA, CDR2 YSYEKL, per germline. V was clipped by 1 base and J by 8 bases, with 15 bases between them. Written as DNA, the CDR3 is TGCGCCAGCAGCCAAGTTGCTGGGTTGAACCAGCAGTACTTC. Protein sequence: CASSQVAGLNQQYF.

This clonotype showed up just a few times. The V call is TRBV29-1, the J call TRBJ1-2; D gene unclear. This CDR3 is 13 amino acids long. Germline assignment: CDR1 SQVTM and CDR2 ANQGSEA. Trimming took 2 bases from V and 6 from J, leaving 13 bases between them. The CDR3 DNA reads TGCAGCGTTGAAACGGGGTGGAGAGATGGCTACACCTTC. It translates to CSVETGWRDGYTF.

This clonotype was seen only a few times. The V and J genes are TRBV2 and TRBJ1-1; 10 nucleotides match TRBD1. The trim removed 6 bases at V and 6 bases at J, leaving 16 bases unmatched. This CDR3 is 17 amino acids long. Per germline, CDR1 SNHLY and CDR2 FYNNEI. The CDR3 region has the DNA TGTGCCAGCAGGGAACTAAGAGCCGGGACAGGGGTCGCTGAAGCTTTCTTT. This gives the protein CASRELRAGTGVAEAFF.

There are many counts of this clonotype. This chain joins TRBV6-1 and TRBJ2-1; perhaps D is TRBD1 or TRBD2 (6 bases each). This CDR3 contains 15 residues. The V end lost 2 bases, the J end lost 6 bases, and 14 bases lay between the germline ends. Germline V gives CDR1 MNHNS, CDR2 SASEGT. This CDR3 is CASSESKGGGNEQFF. The CDR3 DNA follows: TGTGCCAGCAGTGAAAGTAAAGGAGGGGGCAATGAGCAGTTCTTC.

The V call is TRBV6-5, the J call TRBJ1-6, with 8 nucleotides matching TRBD1. V gave up 0 bases and J gave up 10 bases; unmatched junction bases: 8. CDR1 and CDR2 from the germline V gene are MNHEY and SVGAGI. The CDR3 has 16 amino acids. The CDR3, as DNA: TGTGCCAGCAGTTACTCCTTAGACAGGGGCACCTCACCCCTCCACTTT. It yields the protein CASSYSLDRGTSPLHF.

The V call is TRBV19, the J call TRBJ2-5, with D unresolved. The V end lost 1 base, the J end lost 4 bases, and 13 bases lay between the germline ends. CDR3 length: 15 residues. Germline V gene sequence: CDR1 LNHDA, CDR2 SQIVND (reference sequence). DNA for the CDR3: TGTGCCAGTAGTATAGGTACAAGGGCAGGAGAGACCCAGTACTTC. Translating it yields CASSIGTRAGETQYF. The full variable domain, with the rest looked up from reference TRBV19 and TRBJ2-5, is DGGITQSPKYLFRKEGQNVTLSCEQNLNHDAMYWYRQDPGQGLRLIYYSQIVNDFQKGDIAEGYSVSREKKESFPLTVTSAQKNPTAFYLCASSIGTRAGETQYFGPGTRLLVL.

This chain links TRBV6-5 with TRBJ2-7; 8 bases fit TRBD1. After removal of 2 bases from V and 5 bases from J, the junction contained 8 bases not matched to a gene. In germline, CDR1 is MNHEY, CDR2 SVGAGI. The CDR3 has 15 amino acids. The CDR3: CASSYEGRGQDEQYF. The CDR3 DNA reads as TGTGCCAGCAGTTACGAGGGCAGGGGGCAGGACGAGCAGTACTTC.

The V and J genes are TRBV19 and TRBJ1-5; tentatively, D is TRBD1 (6 bases). The CDR3 extends over 15 amino acids. Germline V gene lookup returns CDR1 LNHDA and CDR2 SQIVND (reference sequence). The germline V and J ends were trimmed by 6 bases and 6 bases, with 18 bases remaining between them. CDR3 sequence: CASRTGGQGGQPQHF. Written as DNA, the CDR3 is TGTGCCAGTAGGACAGGCGGACAAGGGGGTCAGCCCCAGCATTTT.

This clonotype has more than one count but fewer than ten. The genes are TRBV9 and TRBJ1-2; 7 nucleotides agree with TRBD1. V shed 4 bases, J shed 4 bases, and the junction held 10 bases outside the gene matches. This CDR3 comprises 15 residues. CDR1 and CDR2 (germline): SGDLS, YYNGEE. CDR3 region: CASSPAGDSFYGYTF. The CDR3 coding sequence is TGTGCCAGCAGCCCAGCGGGGGACAGCTTCTATGGCTACACCTTC.

This rearrangement joins TRBV13 to TRBJ1-2; the match to TRBD1 covers 9 bases. From germline, CDR1 is PRHDT and CDR2 FYEKMQ (reference sequence). The ends lost 4 bases at V and 0 bases at J; junction bases unmatched: 3. CDR3 length: 15 amino acids. CDR3 protein: CASSSGDRANYGYTF. CDR3 DNA sequence: TGTGCCAGCAGCTCGGGGGACAGGGCTAACTATGGCTACACCTTC.

The genes are TRBV2 and TRBJ2-7, with D perhaps TRBD1 or TRBD2 (5 bases each). This CDR3 has 15 amino acids. V was clipped by 10 bases and J by 1 base, with 20 bases between them. CDR1 is SNHLY and CDR2 is FYNNEI in the germline V gene. CDR3 coding DNA: TGTGCCATACTTATGGGGCGGGCCGTTTCCTACGAGCAGTACTTC. It encodes CAILMGRAVSYEQYF.

This clonotype was detected many times. The chain carries TRBV27 and TRBJ2-7; possibly TRBD1 for D (6 bases). The CDR3 extends over 13 amino acids. Trimming shortened V by 3 bases and J by 2 bases, and 8 bases separated the two germline ends. In germline, CDR1 is MNHEY, CDR2 SMNVEV (reference sequence). As DNA, the CDR3 is TGTGCCAGCAGTTTGGGGGCAGCCTACGAGCAGTACTTC. This sequence encodes CASSLGAAYEQYF.

V usage is TRBV4-1 and J usage is TRBJ2-5; maybe TRBD2 (6 bases). V lost 0 bases to trimming and J lost 1 base, with 12 bases between them. This CDR3 region has 16 residues. Germline V gene data show CDR1 as MGHRA and CDR2 as YSYEKL. CDR3: CASSQDETSTQETQYF. The CDR3 region has the DNA TGCGCCAGCAGCCAAGATGAAACTAGCACCCAAGAGACCCAGTACTTC.

The chain employs TRBV12-3 or TRBV12-4 and TRBJ2-7; 12 bases match TRBD2. Trimming took 3 bases from V and 7 from J; bases not matched to a gene: 7. This CDR3 is built from 15 residues. CDR3 protein: CASSFETSGRGEQYF. Here the CDR3 DNA reads TGTGCCAGCAGTTTCGAGACTAGCGGGAGAGGGGAGCAGTACTTC.

This clonotype was seen a handful of times. This chain connects TRBV27 to TRBJ2-1, with 9 bases lining up with TRBD1. The CDR3 is 15 amino acids. J gave up 5 bases and V 1 base, and 3 bases lay outside the gene matches. CDR1 is MNHEY, CDR2 SMNVEV, per germline (reference sequence). The CDR3 loop reads CASSLLGQGNNEQFF. The CDR3 DNA is TGTGCCAGCAGTTTATTAGGACAGGGGAACAATGAGCAGTTCTTC.

This clonotype appeared a few times. The V call is TRBV4-2, the J call TRBJ2-3, with 7 bases that match TRBD2. The germline V gene has CDR1 LGHNA and CDR2 YNFKEQ. Trimming cost V 0 bases and J 6 bases; bases outside gene matches: 15. This CDR3 spans 18 amino acids. The CDR3 DNA follows: TGTGCCAGCAGCCAAGACCGCCTTCTAGCGGTAACGGCGGATACGCAGTATTTT. Protein sequence: CASSQDRLLAVTADTQYF.

This clonotype was found a few times. The chain has TRBV12-3 or TRBV12-4 and TRBJ2-1; tentative D call: TRBD1 (6 bases). The CDR3 covers 15 residues. V was shortened by 5 bases and J by 0 bases, with 11 bases between the two germline ends. The CDR3 nucleotides read TGTGCCAGCAGTGAGGGGGAAAGCTCCTACAATGAGCAGTTCTTC. Its translation is CASSEGESSYNEQFF.

This clonotype has just a few counts. The genes are TRBV13 and TRBJ1-6; the D is unclear. CDR3 length: 18 residues. Trimming pared 0 bases from V and 7 bases from J, leaving 19 bases between. The germline CDR1 and CDR2 sequences are PRHDT and FYEKMQ (reference sequence). DNA of the CDR3: TGTGCCAGCAGCTTAGGTCAGAATTTAGGAGGCGGGAATTCACCCCTCCACTTT. It specifies CASSLGQNLGGGNSPLHF.

This chain uses TRBV13 with TRBJ2-1; D is possibly TRBD2 (5 bases). The CDR3 runs to 18 residues. Per the germline V gene, CDR1 is PRHDT and CDR2 is FYEKMQ (reference sequence). V was shortened by 1 base and J by 2 bases, with 18 bases between the two germline ends. CDR3 sequence: CASSLARVVAITYNEQFF. The CDR3 DNA reads TGTGCCAGCAGCTTAGCCCGGGTGGTAGCGATCACCTACAATGAGCAGTTCTTC.

This CDR3 is CASSQGGLTDTQYF. The CDR3 region has the DNA TGTGCCAGCAGCCAGGGGGGGCTCACAGATACGCAGTATTTT. The chain combines TRBV4-2 with TRBJ2-3, with D possibly being TRBD2 (7 bases). Germline V gene sequence: CDR1 LGHNA, CDR2 YNFKEQ. The CDR3 loop spans 14 amino acids. V lost 3 bases, J lost 2 bases, and 9 bases lay in between.

The chain couples TRBV4-3 to TRBJ1-1; D not certain. There are 14 residues in the CDR3. V was shortened by 1 base and J by 5 bases, with 11 bases between the two germline ends. Germline CDR1 LGHNA, CDR2 YSLEER. The DNA of the CDR3 is TGCGCCAGCAGCCAAGGGGCAGGATCGACTGAAGCTTTCTTT. This gives the protein CASSQGAGSTEAFF.

This clonotype was counted only a few times. In nucleotides, the CDR3 is TGTGCCAGCAGCTTAGCTCCCGGGGTTAACTATGGCTACACCTTC. Its protein product is CASSLAPGVNYGYTF. This chain joins TRBV7-6 and TRBJ1-2, with D hard to call. This CDR3 has 15 amino acids. The ends were cut back, 0 bases at V and 1 base at J, with 9 bases in the middle. Germline V gene data show CDR1 as SGHVS and CDR2 as FNYEAQ.

The chain combines TRBV14 with TRBJ1-5; D remains unclear. V was pared by 3 bases and J by 1 base, with 10 bases between. The length of the CDR3 is 15 residues. Germline V CDR1 and CDR2: SGHDN, FVKESK. CDR3 in amino acids: CASSQGVHSNQPQHF. In DNA form, the CDR3 reads TGTGCCAGCAGCCAGGGAGTCCACAGCAATCAGCCCCAGCATTTT.

This chain joins TRBV20-1 and TRBJ2-7; D might be TRBD1 (6 bases). The germline V gene has CDR1 DFQATT and CDR2 SNEGSKA (reference sequence). The V end was cut by 2 bases, the J end by 2 bases, with 10 bases between. The CDR3 extends over 13 amino acids. The CDR3 sequence is CSARTGWAYEQYF. The CDR3 DNA sequence: TGCAGTGCTAGAACAGGGTGGGCCTACGAGCAGTACTTC.